The sequence of this T cell receptor beta chain was determined in a study of T-cell memory formation after mild COVID-19. Study results and caveats: A subset of responding clones appeared in pre-infection memory, suggesting cross-reactive memory joined. Among clones contracting day 15 to 85, CD4/CD8 was balanced, whereas later expanders leaned CD4+. Mainly in CM and EM were contracting CD4+ clones; CD8+ were in EMRA. A second wave of clones peaked on day 37, and their SARS-CoV-2 specificity went unconfirmed.

Germline CDR1 reads SGHRS; CDR2 reads YFSETQ. This CDR3 has 15 residues. V was trimmed by 7 bases and J by 5 bases, leaving 22 bases between them. From the 5' RACE reads, TCRdb called clonotypes with MiXCR, one entry per CDR3 protein. This table holds about 390,000 distinct CDR3 sequences, under 25% found once. This clonotype has more than one count but fewer than ten. Its antigen is still unknown. The sequencing sample was made of PBMCs or a T cell subset sorted from them (not recorded which). The TCR comes from an adult woman who had mild COVID-19 (a few samples of this study predate the infection). Cell type and time point are not known. V gene TRBV5-1 combines with J gene TRBJ2-7, with D tentatively TRBD1 or TRBD2 (5 bases each). The CDR3 spells CASGRGQGGSDEQYF. The CDR3 nucleotides are TGCGCCAGCGGACGTGGGCAGGGTGGTAGCGACGAGCAGTACTTC. The variable domain in full, completed from reference TRBV5-1 and TRBJ2-7, reads KAGVTQTPRYLIKTRGQQVTLSCSPISGHRSVSWYQQTPGQGLQFLFEYFSETQRNKGNFPGRFSGRQFSNSRSEMNVSTLELGDSALYLCASGRGQGGSDEQYFGPGTRLTVT.